This T cell receptor beta chain was sequenced during a study of Ad26.COV2.S vaccination and SARS-CoV-2 variants. Study context: Once, or twice with 56 days between doses, Ad26.COV2.S was given intramuscularly.

Stated treatment: 15 to 20 received Ad26.COV2.S at low or high dose, single or two shots; five or six received placebo; per-sample allocation not given. The samples were gathered on day 63 after the first injection of vaccine or placebo. Ad26 vector vaccine expressed Wuhan-strain SARS-CoV-2 spike. General observations from the study: There was reportedly substantial breadth in spike-specific CD8+ and CD4+ T cell responses after vaccination. Placebo recipients trailed vaccine recipients in spike-specific TCR breadth.

This clone has just one count. What it recognizes is unknown. TCRdb's table, derived via immunoSEQ multiplex PCR, lists solely in-frame clones and lacks some. The table records 350,000 to 550,000 clones, about 91% of them present only once. The TCR originated in a person aged 18-65 years who received the Ad26.COV2.S COVID-19 vaccine or a placebo. This specimen was peripheral blood, taken in a trial of Ad26.COV2.S vaccine versus placebo.

CDR3: CASSQGQAQPQHF. The CDR3 DNA is TGTGCCAGCAGCCAAGGACAGGCTCAGCCCCAGCATTTT. The chain couples TRBV7-2 to TRBJ1-5; 7 bases fit TRBD1. CDR1 and CDR2 (germline): SGHTA, FQGNSA. The CDR3 loop spans 13 amino acids. Trimming cost V 5 bases and J 6 bases; bases outside gene matches: 4.